One and the same sample provided the 4 T cell receptor beta chains below, sequenced in a study of cytomegalovirus exposure and HLA in healthy donors. The PCR made use of 60 Vbeta and 13 Jbeta primers. Assay: immunoSEQ multiplex PCR; the TCRdb copy retains only in-frame clones and omits some. The sample carries 180,000 or so clones, roughly 82% recorded once. Sequences were obtained from PBMCs. These receptors all stem from a man aged 40-55 years in good health and CMV-seronegative.

For this clone: A read error may produce the germline difference seen at one junction end. CDR3 nucleotides: TGTGCCAGCAGCTTGCGGGTACAGGGTCGAGAAAAACTATTTTTT. Amino acid sequence: CASSLRVQGREKLFF. The chain recombines TRBV5-4 with TRBJ1-4, with D maybe TRBD1 (6 bases). There are 15 residues in the CDR3. The V gene's germline CDR1 is SGHNT and CDR2 YYREEE (reference sequence).

The table lists this clone with a few counts. V and J are TRBV28 and TRBJ2-5; TRBD1 matches at 8 bases. The assigned J gene may be wrong: the sequence end matches TRBJ2-7 better. The CDR3 length is 15 residues. Germline loops: CDR1 MDHEN, CDR2 SYDVKM. CDR3 sequence reads: CASSFFVRGQYEQYF. CDR3 in DNA: TGTGCCAGCAGTTTTTTCGTCAGGGGGCAATACGAGCAGTACTTC.

The chain carries TRBV11-3 and TRBJ1-6, with 7 positions matching TRBD1. Germline assignment: CDR1 SGHNT and CDR2 YENEEA. V lost 3 bases to trimming and J lost 11 bases; unmatched junction nucleotides: 10. This CDR3 region has 15 residues. CDR3: CASSFMTGTRTPLHF. In nucleotides, the CDR3 is TGTGCCAGCAGCTTTATGACAGGGACAAGGACACCCCTCCACTTT.

J is TRBJ2-1 and V is TRBV11-3, with 7 bases aligning to TRBD1. The CDR3 has 13 residues. Trimming at V came to 8 bases and at J to 6 bases, leaving 7 bases not matched to a gene. The germline gives CDR1 SGHNT, CDR2 YENEEA. CDR3 nucleotides: TGTGCCAGCTATGACAGGGAACGCAATGAGCAGTTCTTC. This codes for CASYDRERNEQFF.